One sample yielded the 11 T cell receptor beta chains listed below, sequenced in a study of blood T cell repertoires in COVID-19. The method was immunoSEQ multiplex PCR; TCRdb's version includes in-frame clones alone and lacks a portion of them. The sample carries fewer than 65,000 clones, more than 75% recorded once. Sample: peripheral blood. Every receptor here comes from a man in his 60s with acute or convalescent COVID-19.

The chain is built from TRBV19 and TRBJ1-1; D gene ambiguous. Trimming pared 7 bases from V and 1 base from J, leaving 10 bases between. The length of the CDR3 is 13 residues. Germline lookup yields CDR1 LNHDA and CDR2 SQIVND (reference sequence). The CDR3 region is CASTFEGNTEAFF. The CDR3 DNA sequence: TGTGCCAGTACCTTCGAGGGGAACACTGAAGCTTTCTTT. The variable domain in full, with the rest retrieved from reference TRBV19 and TRBJ1-1, is DGGITQSPKYLFRKEGQNVTLSCEQNLNHDAMYWYRQDPGQGLRLIYYSQIVNDFQKGDIAEGYSVSREKKESFPLTVTSAQKNPTAFYLCASTFEGNTEAFFGQGTRLTVV.

The chain couples TRBV18 to TRBJ2-1, with a tentative D call TRBD1 (7 bases). V lost 3 bases and J 0 bases, leaving 15 bases between the germline ends. The germline gives CDR1 KGHSH, CDR2 LQKENI. This CDR3 region has 17 residues. The CDR3 loop is CASSPLTGRSSYNEQFF. For the CDR3, the DNA is TGTGCCAGCTCACCCTTGACAGGGAGGTCCTCCTACAATGAGCAGTTCTTC.

The chain joins TRBV7-2 to TRBJ2-1, with 8 bases that match TRBD2. V was clipped by 4 bases and J by 7 bases; unmatched bases: 15. CDR1 is SGHTA and CDR2 is FQGNSA in the germline V gene. The CDR3 is 17 residues long. Here the CDR3 reads CASSSHASGGSGNEQFF. The CDR3 DNA sequence: TGTGCCAGCAGCTCCCATGCCAGCGGGGGCTCCGGGAATGAGCAGTTCTTC.

The chain joins TRBV7-7 to TRBJ2-1; 12 bases agree with TRBD2. This CDR3 is 15 amino acids long. Germline assignment: CDR1 SSHAT and CDR2 FNYEAQ (reference sequence). With V trimmed by 5 bases and J by 4 bases, 3 bases remained unmatched. The CDR3 nucleotides are TGTGCCAGCAGCCAACTAGCGGGGGGTTACAATGAGCAGTTCTTC. It specifies CASSQLAGGYNEQFF.

The chain links TRBV5-1 to TRBJ2-7; 7 bases line up with TRBD1. The CDR3 contains 14 residues. The germline CDR1 and CDR2 sequences are SGHRS and YFSETQ. J was trimmed by 3 bases and V by 4 bases; bases with no gene match: 7. The CDR3 loop reads CASSARTGSYEQYF. The DNA for the CDR3 is TGCGCCAGCAGCGCCCGGACAGGTAGCTACGAGCAGTACTTC. The full variable domain, its missing parts supplied by reference TRBV5-1 and TRBJ2-7, is KAGVTQTPRYLIKTRGQQVTLSCSPISGHRSVSWYQQTPGQGLQFLFEYFSETQRNKGNFPGRFSGRQFSNSRSEMNVSTLELGDSALYLCASSARTGSYEQYFGPGTRLTVT.

The chain recombines TRBV28 with TRBJ2-1; weak D call: TRBD2 (7 bases). Trimming stripped 7 bases from V and 9 bases from J, with 16 bases between. The CDR3 contains 13 residues. CDR1 and CDR2 (germline): MDHEN, SYDVKM. The CDR3: CASTVGGAREQFF. The CDR3, as DNA: TGTGCCAGCACAGTGGGGGGGGCCCGTGAGCAGTTCTTC.

V gene TRBV7-2 combines with J gene TRBJ2-7; D ambiguous. The length of the CDR3 is 13 residues. CDR1 SGHTA and CDR2 FQGNSA come from the germline V gene. Trimming pared 5 bases from V and 0 bases from J, leaving 8 bases between. The CDR3 spells CASSPRSSYEQYF. The DNA of the CDR3 is TGTGCCAGCAGCCCACGGTCCTCCTACGAGCAGTACTTC.

The rearrangement joins TRBV27 to TRBJ2-7; TRBD1 matches at 9 bases. Germline CDR1 and CDR2: MNHEY and SMNVEV (reference sequence). The V gene end was trimmed by 8 bases and the J gene end by 0 bases; junction bases not matched to a gene: 8. The CDR3 is 15 residues long. This CDR3 is CASSRPGQGSYEQYF. CDR3 coding DNA: TGTGCCAGCTCCCGCCCGGGACAGGGCTCCTACGAGCAGTACTTC.

This chain connects TRBV25-1 to TRBJ1-4; TRBD1 matches 11 bases. The CDR3 runs to 13 residues. Germline lookup yields CDR1 MGHDK and CDR2 SYGVNS. V trimming: 7 bases; J trimming: 7 bases; junction bases outside the gene matches: 2. The chain's CDR3 is CASKGQGGEKLFF. CDR3 nucleotides: TGTGCCAGCAAGGGACAGGGGGGTGAAAAACTGTTTTTT. The full variable domain, in which reference TRBV25-1 and TRBJ1-4 provide the parts outside the CDR3, is EADIYQTPRYLVIGTGKKITLECSQTMGHDKMYWYQQDPGMELHLIHYSYGVNSTEKGDLSSESTVSRIRTEHFPLTLESARPSHTSQYLCASKGQGGEKLFFGSGTQLSVL.

This rearrangement joins TRBV27 to TRBJ2-7, with a weak D call TRBD1 (6 bases). Germline V gene sequence: CDR1 MNHEY, CDR2 SMNVEV (reference sequence). Trimming stripped 5 bases from V and 5 bases from J, with 13 bases between. This CDR3 contains 13 residues. CDR3 region: CASSPRTVNEQYF. For the CDR3, the DNA is TGTGCCAGCAGTCCAAGGACAGTCAACGAGCAGTACTTC.

V gene TRBV7-2 combines with J gene TRBJ2-5; D call uncertain. Trimming shortened V by 1 base and J by 5 bases, and 8 bases separated the two germline ends. CDR1 and CDR2 from the germline V gene are SGHTA and FQGNSA. The CDR3 has 13 residues. CDR3 in DNA: TGTGCCAGCAGCTTAGATATCAGGGAGACCCAGTACTTC. This gives the protein CASSLDIRETQYF.